One and the same sample provided the 10 T cell receptor beta chains below, sequenced in a study of shared clonotypes between healthy human individuals. Sequencing was performed with immunoSEQ multiplex PCR; in TCRdb, only in-frame clones are kept and a portion is missing. The sample lists about 1.9 million clones, 85% to 95% occurring once. CD45RO negativity and positive selection for CCR7 defined naive CD8 cells, a population that excluded terminally differentiated effector memory CD45RA+ cells. Sequencing input: naive CD8+ T cells from PBMCs. These receptors came from a man in his late teens or twenties in good health. Some clones in this sample may be carry-over from other donors' samples.

This clone was recorded once. The V gene is TRBV9, the J gene TRBJ1-4; D is possibly TRBD1 (6 bases). V was trimmed by 3 bases and J by 4 bases, leaving 13 bases between them. CDR3 length: 15 amino acids. From germline, CDR1 is SGDLS and CDR2 YYNGEE. The CDR3 DNA sequence: TGTGCCAGCAGCGCGGAGGACAGAAATAATGAAAAACTGTTTTTT. Its translation: CASSAEDRNNEKLFF.

The rearrangement joins TRBV6-5 to TRBJ1-2; possibly TRBD1 for D (5 bases). In germline, CDR1 is MNHEY, CDR2 SVGAGI. CDR3 size: 14 residues. V shed 5 bases and J shed 2 bases, with 12 bases lying between them. CDR3 coding DNA: TGTGCCAGCAGTACCAGGGCTCCAAACTATGGCTACACCTTC. This sequence encodes CASSTRAPNYGYTF.

CDR3 loop: CASSLSGFDRDEQFF. The CDR3 DNA reads TGTGCCAGCAGTTTATCGGGATTTGATCGGGATGAGCAGTTCTTC. The chain has TRBV27 and TRBJ2-1; D ambiguous. Germline CDR1 is MNHEY and CDR2 is SMNVEV (reference sequence). This CDR3 has 15 amino acids. Between the trimmed V and J ends, which lost 0 bases and 8 bases, there was a span of 14 bases.

The genes are TRBV13 and TRBJ2-7; D perhaps matches TRBD1 (5 bases). This CDR3 spans 15 amino acids. Between the trimmed V and J ends, which lost 5 bases and 0 bases, there was a span of 14 bases. Per germline, CDR1 PRHDT and CDR2 FYEKMQ (reference sequence). The CDR3 protein is CASSPTGRNSYEQYF. DNA of the CDR3: TGTGCCAGCAGCCCCACAGGACGGAACTCCTACGAGCAGTACTTC. The full variable domain, rest sourced from reference TRBV13 and TRBJ2-7, is AAGVIQSPRHLIKEKRETATLKCYPIPRHDTVYWYQQGPGQDPQFLISFYEKMQSDKGSIPDRFSAQQFSDYHSELNMSSLELGDSALYFCASSPTGRNSYEQYFGPGTRLTVT.

This clone was counted a single time. The chain combines TRBV28 with TRBJ1-1; 9 positions match TRBD1. This CDR3 is 19 amino acids long. Germline loops: CDR1 MDHEN, CDR2 SYDVKM. J lost 1 base, V lost 4 bases, and 16 bases had no gene match. For the CDR3, the DNA is TGTGCCAGCAGTTGGGGACCGGTGATCGTGGACAGGGGGAACACTGAAGCTTTCTTT. It yields the protein CASSWGPVIVDRGNTEAFF.

The chain carries TRBV29-1 and TRBJ2-7; D unclear. Germline loops: CDR1 SQVTM, CDR2 ANQGSEA. The CDR3 covers 13 residues. Trimming cost V 2 bases and J 3 bases, with 11 bases left between them. CDR3 nucleotide sequence: TGCAGCGTTGAAACCGCAGCAAACTACGAGCAGTACTTC. It translates to CSVETAANYEQYF.

The chain has TRBV10-3 and TRBJ2-2; tentative D call: TRBD1 (6 bases). The CDR3 is 13 amino acids. CDR1 is ENHRY and CDR2 is SYGVKD in the germline V gene. Deletions cut 10 bases from V and 5 bases from J, with 14 bases between. The CDR3 spells CATSGVVTGELFF. The DNA of the CDR3 is TGTGCCACTTCAGGGGTGGTGACCGGGGAGCTGTTTTTT.

This chain connects TRBV10-2 to TRBJ1-5, with D unclear. Trimming removed 0 bases at V and 7 bases at J, with 10 bases between. The CDR3 is made up of 14 amino acids. Germline CDR1 reads WSHSY; CDR2 reads SAAADI. The CDR3 region has the DNA TGCGCCAGCAGTGAGTCGATGGAGTGGCAGCCCCAGCATTTT. Protein sequence: CASSESMEWQPQHF.

This clone was observed a handful of times. This chain uses TRBV27 with TRBJ1-2; no definite D call. The CDR3 contains 13 residues. CDR1 is MNHEY and CDR2 is SMNVEV in the germline V gene (reference sequence). The V end lost 6 bases, the J end lost 0 bases, and 8 bases lay between the germline ends. As DNA, the CDR3 is TGTGCCAGCAGGGCAGAATCTAACTATGGCTACACCTTC. It translates to CASRAESNYGYTF.

This sequence joins TRBV9 and TRBJ2-6; no firm D call. Germline assignment: CDR1 SGDLS and CDR2 YYNGEE. V was trimmed by 0 bases and J by 0 bases, leaving 1 base between them. This CDR3 is built from 14 residues. CDR3 amino acids: CASSVDSGANVLTF. The CDR3 nucleotides read TGTGCCAGCAGCGTAGACTCTGGGGCCAACGTCCTGACTTTC.